Listed here are 29 T cell receptor beta chains from one sample, sequenced in a study of cytomegalovirus exposure and HLA in healthy donors. Researchers ran the PCR with 60 Vbeta and 13 Jbeta primers. This table comes from immunoSEQ multiplex PCR, and its TCRdb copy is limited to in-frame clones, with some not included. The sample holds 150,000 to 200,000 clones, 75% to 85% seen once. Sequencing input: PBMCs. All receptors come from a young woman in good health and CMV-seronegative.

The V call is TRBV9, the J call TRBJ2-2, with D possibly TRBD2 on 5 matching bases. The CDR3 has 15 amino acids. Germline V gives CDR1 SGDLS, CDR2 YYNGEE. The V and J ends lost 3 bases and 7 bases respectively, with 16 bases between them. This CDR3 reads CASSGGRGSVGELFF. In DNA, the CDR3 is TGTGCCAGCAGCGGGGGTCGGGGTAGCGTCGGGGAGCTGTTTTTT.

With regard to this clone: One junction end disagrees with the germline gene, perhaps due to a read error. The chain couples TRBV28 to TRBJ2-6; a weak D match, TRBD1 (5 bases). Germline values: CDR1 MDHEN, CDR2 SYDVKM. The CDR3 runs 15 residues. CDR3 sequence: CASSSPGAGANGLTF. CDR3 coding DNA: TGTGCCAGCAGTAGCCCTGGAGCTGGGGCCAACGGCCTGACTTTC.

Only a few counts were recorded for this clone. This chain links TRBV7-2 with TRBJ2-7; TRBD2 is a possible D gene (6 bases). This CDR3 region has 11 residues. Trimming removed 6 bases at V and 7 bases at J, with 10 bases between. Germline V gives CDR1 SGHTA, CDR2 FQGNSA. The CDR3 region has the DNA TGTGCCAGCAGTGCGGGGTGGGAGCAGTACTTC. Translation: CASSAGWEQYF.

The chain links TRBV19 to TRBJ1-2; D uncertain. There are 15 residues in the CDR3. Germline V gene data show CDR1 as LNHDA and CDR2 as SQIVND (reference sequence). Deletions cut 2 bases from V and 1 base from J, with 11 bases between. CDR3 amino acids: CASSIIAANNYGYTF. CDR3 nucleotides: TGTGCCAGTAGTATAATAGCGGCAAATAACTATGGCTACACCTTC.

The V call is TRBV19, the J call TRBJ2-7; weak D call: TRBD1 (6 bases). Trimming left V 3 bases short and J 4 bases short, with 16 bases between. This CDR3 has 15 amino acids. CDR1 and CDR2 from the germline V gene are LNHDA and SQIVND (reference sequence). The CDR3 region has the DNA TGTGCCAGTAGTATTACCCTAATGGGGACATACGAGCAGTACTTC. This translates into CASSITLMGTYEQYF.

The chain has TRBV11-1 and TRBJ2-7; 7 bases map to TRBD2. The germline CDR1 and CDR2 sequences are SGHAT and FQDESV (reference sequence). This CDR3 contains 16 residues. The J segment lost 1 base and the V segment lost 2 bases, leaving 8 bases of the junction unmatched. CDR3 region: CASSLNSREQSYEQYF. The CDR3, as DNA: TGTGCCAGCAGCTTAAATTCGCGGGAGCAATCCTACGAGCAGTACTTC.

This rearrangement joins TRBV28 to TRBJ2-1; the match to TRBD2 covers 7 bases. This CDR3 contains 16 residues. V lost 8 bases to trimming and J lost 4 bases; unmatched junction nucleotides: 14. Germline CDR1 is MDHEN and CDR2 is SYDVKM. The CDR3 protein is CASGDPPGGNYNEQFF. The CDR3 DNA follows: TGTGCCAGCGGGGACCCACCGGGGGGAAATTACAATGAGCAGTTCTTC.

This clone was observed a few times. The genes are TRBV6-5 and TRBJ2-7; maybe TRBD1 (5 bases). The germline V gene has CDR1 MNHEY and CDR2 SVGAGI. V gave up 0 bases and J gave up 2 bases, with 11 bases separating them. CDR3 size: 15 residues. This CDR3 reads CASSYSGQLTYEQYF. As DNA, the CDR3 is TGTGCCAGCAGTTACTCCGGACAACTTACCTACGAGCAGTACTTC.

The chain recombines TRBV9 with TRBJ2-1; tentatively, D is TRBD1 (6 bases). The CDR3 covers 16 residues. Germline values: CDR1 SGDLS, CDR2 YYNGEE. Trimming pared 3 bases from V and 13 bases from J, leaving 26 bases between. CDR3 in amino acids: CASSGNRVPLPWVQFF. The CDR3 DNA reads as TGTGCCAGCAGCGGAAACAGGGTCCCCCTACCATGGGTTCAGTTCTTC.

This clone was counted only a few times. V gene TRBV19 combines with J gene TRBJ1-5; 9 positions agree with TRBD1. V shed 5 bases and J 7 bases; nucleotides not matched to a gene: 12. Looked up from germline, CDR1 is LNHDA and CDR2 is SQIVND (reference sequence). This CDR3 has 16 amino acids. The CDR3: CASSANTGGTGQPQHF. In nucleotides, the CDR3 is TGTGCCAGTAGTGCCAATACAGGGGGCACCGGACAGCCCCAGCATTTT.

This clone was observed a single time. The rearrangement uses TRBV9 and TRBJ2-2; 7 nucleotides align to TRBD1. In germline, CDR1 is SGDLS, CDR2 YYNGEE. The CDR3 is 20 amino acids. V was clipped by 0 bases and J by 1 base; unmatched bases: 15. CDR3 nucleotide sequence: TGTGCCAGCAGCGTAGGGCGAGGGAAACAGGGGTTTGGGAACACCGGGGAGCTGTTTTTT. Its protein is CASSVGRGKQGFGNTGELFF.

This clone has only a few counts. The rearrangement uses TRBV14 and TRBJ1-4, with TRBD1 identical over 8 bases. CDR1 and CDR2 from the germline V gene are SGHDN and FVKESK. The CDR3 extends over 15 amino acids. Trimming cost V 3 bases and J 0 bases; bases outside gene matches: 0. The CDR3 DNA reads as TGTGCCAGCAGCCAGGGACAGGCAACTAATGAAAAACTGTTTTTT. It translates to CASSQGQATNEKLFF.

For this clone: Germline is not matched at one junction end, which may reflect a read error. The V call is TRBV4-1, the J call TRBJ2-6, with 10 bases lining up with TRBD1. Germline V gene data show CDR1 as MGHRA and CDR2 as YSYEKL. There are 19 residues in the CDR3. CDR3 loop: CASSQRATGGISGANGLTF. In DNA form, the CDR3 reads TGCGCCAGCAGCCAACGAGCGACAGGGGGCATCTCTGGGGCCAACGGCCTGACTTTC.

The chain is built from TRBV5-6 and TRBJ1-1, with D uncertain. V dropped 2 bases and J dropped 7 bases, with 6 bases sitting between them. The CDR3 has 11 amino acids. Germline CDR1 reads SGHDT; CDR2 reads YYEEEE. The CDR3 loop reads CASSLAGEAFF. The CDR3 bases are TGTGCCAGCAGCTTAGCCGGTGAAGCTTTCTTT.

The chain couples TRBV18 to TRBJ2-1; D ambiguous. Germline V gene data show CDR1 as KGHSH and CDR2 as LQKENI. The ends were cut back, 3 bases at V and 4 bases at J, with 7 bases in the middle. This CDR3 contains 13 residues. The DNA for the CDR3 is TGTGCCAGCTCACCGGTTGCGTACAATGAGCAGTTCTTC. Translation: CASSPVAYNEQFF.

The chain employs TRBV19 and TRBJ1-5; D remains unclear. Germline CDR1 and CDR2: LNHDA and SQIVND (reference sequence). V lost 5 bases and J lost 0, with 11 bases in between. This CDR3 contains 15 residues. DNA for the CDR3: TGTGCCAGTAGTGTGTGGCGGTATAGCAATCAGCCCCAGCATTTT. Amino acid sequence: CASSVWRYSNQPQHF. The full variable domain, completed using reference TRBV19 and TRBJ1-5, is DGGITQSPKYLFRKEGQNVTLSCEQNLNHDAMYWYRQDPGQGLRLIYYSQIVNDFQKGDIAEGYSVSREKKESFPLTVTSAQKNPTAFYLCASSVWRYSNQPQHFGDGTRLSIL.

The V call is TRBV4-2, the J call TRBJ2-5; TRBD1 aligns across 7 bases. The V and J ends lost 4 bases and 2 bases, in that order; junction bases with no gene match: 7. The length of the CDR3 is 15 residues. Germline CDR1 is LGHNA and CDR2 is YNFKEQ. CDR3 sequence: CASSPRTGAQETQYF. The CDR3 region has the DNA TGTGCCAGCAGCCCACGTACAGGGGCACAAGAGACCCAGTACTTC.

The J gene is TRBJ2-2, the V gene TRBV28; 7 bases map to TRBD1. The V gene's germline CDR1 is MDHEN and CDR2 SYDVKM. With V trimmed by 4 bases and J by 5 bases, 19 bases remained unmatched. CDR3 length: 19 residues. The CDR3 spells CASSSPVPGTAKLTGELFF. As DNA, the CDR3 is TGTGCCAGCAGTTCCCCTGTCCCCGGGACAGCGAAATTGACCGGGGAGCTGTTTTTT.

V and J are TRBV5-1 and TRBJ2-7; the match to TRBD1 covers 9 bases. CDR1 and CDR2 from the germline V gene are SGHRS and YFSETQ. V lost 2 bases to trimming and J lost 3 bases; unmatched junction nucleotides: 9. The CDR3 loop spans 16 amino acids. The CDR3 reads CASSFGAGTGNYEQYF. Written as DNA, the CDR3 is TGCGCCAGCAGCTTTGGGGCCGGGACAGGGAACTACGAGCAGTACTTC.

This clone has only one observation. The J gene is TRBJ2-3, the V gene TRBV5-4; 10 bases map to TRBD2. The J segment lost 2 bases and the V segment lost 1 base, leaving 4 bases of the junction unmatched. The CDR3 totals 16 residues. Per the germline V gene, CDR1 is SGHNT and CDR2 is YYREEE (reference sequence). The CDR3 DNA is TGTGCCAGCAGCTTGTTAACTAGCGGGACCACAGATACGCAGTATTTT. Protein: CASSLLTSGTTDTQYF.

The chain carries TRBV6-4 and TRBJ2-1; 9 bases agree with TRBD2. The V segment lost 7 bases and the J segment 4 bases; nucleotides outside the gene matches: 11. The CDR3 loop spans 16 amino acids. The germline V gene has CDR1 MRHNA and CDR2 SNTAGT. CDR3 bases: TGTGCCAGCACCCCATCGAGCGGGGGGCATTACAATGAGCAGTTCTTC. This encodes CASTPSSGGHYNEQFF.

The V and J genes are TRBV30 and TRBJ2-1; 13 nucleotides line up with TRBD2. CDR1 GTSNPN and CDR2 SVGIG come from the germline V gene (reference sequence). J lost 7 bases, V lost 0 bases, and 3 bases had no gene match. This CDR3 comprises 15 residues. The CDR3 nucleotides are TGTGCCTGGAGTGTACTAGCGGGAGGGCCAAATGAGCAGTTCTTC. Amino acid sequence: CAWSVLAGGPNEQFF.

V is TRBV6-6 and J is TRBJ2-5, with 8 bases matching TRBD1. V dropped 4 bases and J dropped 0; count of bases not matched to a gene: 7. CDR1 MNHNY and CDR2 SVGAGI come from the germline V gene (reference sequence). CDR3 length: 16 residues. The DNA for the CDR3 is TGTGCCAGCAGTTGGGGGCAGGGGGCTAACCAAGAGACCCAGTACTTC. Its translation is CASSWGQGANQETQYF.

V gene TRBV4-1 combines with J gene TRBJ1-2; the match to TRBD1 covers 12 bases. The trim removed 0 bases at V and 5 bases at J, leaving 10 bases unmatched. The CDR3 loop spans 18 amino acids. Germline CDR1 reads MGHRA; CDR2 reads YSYEKL. The CDR3 DNA reads as TGCGCCAGCAGCCAAGATCCGGGACAGGGGGCCGTCCCATATGGCTACACCTTC. Protein sequence: CASSQDPGQGAVPYGYTF.

The V call is TRBV10-3, the J call TRBJ2-7; 8 nucleotides align to TRBD2. The CDR3 has 16 residues. The germline gives CDR1 ENHRY, CDR2 SYGVKD. Trimming cost V 0 bases and J 4 bases; bases outside gene matches: 8. The CDR3 DNA reads TGTGCCATCAGTGAGTCGAACCCAGCGGGAGTATACGAGCAGTACTTC. The encoded protein is CAISESNPAGVYEQYF.

The genes are TRBV15 and TRBJ1-4, with 8 bases that match TRBD1. The CDR3 runs 16 residues. The germline gives CDR1 LNHNV, CDR2 YYDKDF (reference sequence). With V trimmed by 3 bases and J by 6 bases, 9 bases remained unmatched. The CDR3 nucleotides are TGTGCCACCAGCAGCGAAACAGGGGGACGATATGAAAAACTGTTTTTT. Amino acids: CATSSETGGRYEKLFF.

In this sample, this clone turned up once. The J gene is TRBJ1-1, the V gene TRBV4-1, with a weak D call TRBD1 (6 bases). From germline, CDR1 is MGHRA and CDR2 YSYEKL. Trimming cost V 2 bases and J 2 bases, with 18 bases left between them. The CDR3 is 17 amino acids. CDR3 residues: CASSQYIPTGRNTEAFF. The CDR3 DNA reads TGCGCCAGCAGCCAATACATCCCGACAGGAAGAAACACTGAAGCTTTCTTT.

The chain links TRBV28 to TRBJ1-2, with D maybe TRBD1 (6 bases). V was shortened by 6 bases and J by 7 bases, with 21 bases between the two germline ends. Germline-derived CDR1 and CDR2 are MDHEN and SYDVKM. This CDR3 is built from 15 residues. The DNA for the CDR3 is TGTGCCAGCAGCCGTCGGGCGCTAACCAGGGGTGGCTACACCTTC. Protein product: CASSRRALTRGGYTF.

The chain combines TRBV5-1 with TRBJ2-5; D gene uncertain. Between the trimmed V and J ends, which lost 4 bases and 1 base, there was a span of 5 bases. This CDR3 has 12 residues. The germline V gene has CDR1 SGHRS and CDR2 YFSETQ. The CDR3 sequence is CASSRSQETQYF. The CDR3 region has the DNA TGCGCCAGCAGCCGGAGCCAAGAGACCCAGTACTTC. The whole variable domain, remainder taken from reference TRBV5-1 and TRBJ2-5, is KAGVTQTPRYLIKTRGQQVTLSCSPISGHRSVSWYQQTPGQGLQFLFEYFSETQRNKGNFPGRFSGRQFSNSRSEMNVSTLELGDSALYLCASSRSQETQYFGPGTRLLVL.